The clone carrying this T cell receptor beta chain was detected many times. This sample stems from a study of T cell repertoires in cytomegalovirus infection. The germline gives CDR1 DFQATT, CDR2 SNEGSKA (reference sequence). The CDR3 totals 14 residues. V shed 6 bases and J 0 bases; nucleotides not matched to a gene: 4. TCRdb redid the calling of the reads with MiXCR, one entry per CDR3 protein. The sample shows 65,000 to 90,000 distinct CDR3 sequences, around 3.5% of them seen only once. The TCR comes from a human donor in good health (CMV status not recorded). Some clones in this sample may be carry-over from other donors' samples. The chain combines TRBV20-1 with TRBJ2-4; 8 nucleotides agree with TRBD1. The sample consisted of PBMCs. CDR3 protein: CSAPDRGAKNIQYF. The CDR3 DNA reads TGCAGTGCCCCTGACAGGGGAGCCAAAAACATTCAGTACTTC.